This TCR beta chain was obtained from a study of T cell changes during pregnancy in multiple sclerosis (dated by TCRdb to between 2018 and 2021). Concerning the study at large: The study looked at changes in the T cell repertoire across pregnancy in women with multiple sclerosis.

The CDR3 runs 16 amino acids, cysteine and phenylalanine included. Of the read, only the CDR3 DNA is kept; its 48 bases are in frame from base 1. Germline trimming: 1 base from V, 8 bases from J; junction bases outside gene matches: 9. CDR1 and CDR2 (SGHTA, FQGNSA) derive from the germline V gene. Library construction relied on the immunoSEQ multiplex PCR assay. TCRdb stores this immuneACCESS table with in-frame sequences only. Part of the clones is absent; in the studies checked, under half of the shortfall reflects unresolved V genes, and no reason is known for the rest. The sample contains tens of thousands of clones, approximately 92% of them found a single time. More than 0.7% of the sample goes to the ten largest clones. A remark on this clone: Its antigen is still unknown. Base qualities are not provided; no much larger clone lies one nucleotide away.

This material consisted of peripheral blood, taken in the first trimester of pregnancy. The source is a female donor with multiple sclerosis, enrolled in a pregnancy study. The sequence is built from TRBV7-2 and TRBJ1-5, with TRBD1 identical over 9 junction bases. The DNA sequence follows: TGTGCCAGCAGCTTAGGGCGAGGGACAGGGAGAGAGCCCCAGCATTTT. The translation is CASSLGRGTGREPQHF.